The rows below give T cell receptor beta chains drawn from one sample of a study of T-cell reconstitution after alpha-beta-depleted transplantation in children. TCRdb used MiXCR to reprocess the PCR reads, holding one entry per CDR3 protein. The sample includes roughly 220,000 distinct CDR3 sequences, around 12% seen only once; the top ten take roughly 2.6%. Material: PBMCs from the stem cell graft donor, obtained from the stem cell graft. Receptor source: a human donor who donated a stem cell graft to a child with acute lymphoblastic leukemia. CDR3s include the opening cysteine and the closing phenylalanine or tryptophan. Fields, in order: D gene, V gene, J gene, clone size, CDR3 DNA, CDR3 protein. D genes are given only for firm matches. The size of a clone is reported for some rows only, either as once, few or many, or as a class for expanded clones.

D gene: -
V gene: TRBV20-1
J gene: TRBJ1-6
clone size: many
CDR3 DNA: TGCAGTGCTCCTCAGGGGTTTCATTCACCCCTCCACTTT
CDR3 protein: CSAPQGFHSPLHF

D gene: -
V gene: TRBV3-1
J gene: TRBJ1-2
clone size: -
CDR3 DNA: TGTGCCAGCAGCCAAGACCCAGGGGCGGCCTATGGCTACACCTTC
CDR3 protein: CASSQDPGAAYGYTF

D gene: -
V gene: TRBV12-3/TRBV12-4
J gene: TRBJ2-7
clone size: many
CDR3 DNA: TGTGCCAGCAGTCGGGTTTCGGTGGGGAGGAAGGACGAGCAGTACTTC
CDR3 protein: CASSRVSVGRKDEQYF

D gene: -
V gene: TRBV3-1
J gene: TRBJ2-5
clone size: many
CDR3 DNA: TGTGCCAGCAGCCCCAAGGACGGTTGGGAGACCCAGTACTTC
CDR3 protein: CASSPKDGWETQYF

D gene: -
V gene: TRBV7-8
J gene: TRBJ1-1
clone size: many
CDR3 DNA: TGTGCCAGCAGCACTTTCGACCGGGTGTACACTGAAGCTTTCTTT
CDR3 protein: CASSTFDRVYTEAFF

D gene: -
V gene: TRBV6-2/TRBV6-3
J gene: TRBJ1-4
clone size: many
CDR3 DNA: TGTGCCAGCAGTCGGACGCGGTCGAGTGAAAAACTGTTTTTT
CDR3 protein: CASSRTRSSEKLFF

D gene: -
V gene: TRBV6-6
J gene: TRBJ1-6
clone size: many
CDR3 DNA: TGTGCCAGCACCCTCTGGGTTGAATCACCCCTCCACTTT
CDR3 protein: CASTLWVESPLHF

D gene: -
V gene: TRBV29-1
J gene: TRBJ2-7
clone size: many
CDR3 DNA: TGCAGCGTGCTCCGGGACGGTGGTGGCGAGCAGTACTTC
CDR3 protein: CSVLRDGGGEQYF

D gene: -
V gene: TRBV20-1
J gene: TRBJ2-7
clone size: many
CDR3 DNA: TGCAGTGCTAGAGATCAGGCGGGCTACTACGAGCAGTACTTC
CDR3 protein: CSARDQAGYYEQYF

D gene: -
V gene: TRBV7-9
J gene: TRBJ2-5
clone size: many
CDR3 DNA: TGTGCCAGCAGCTTAACTTACGGGCGGGGTGAAGAGACCCAGTACTTC
CDR3 protein: CASSLTYGRGEETQYF

D gene: TRBD1
V gene: TRBV29-1
J gene: TRBJ2-1
clone size: few
CDR3 DNA: TGCAGCGTCCCGGACAGGCCTTCCTACAATGAGCAGTTCTTC
CDR3 protein: CSVPDRPSYNEQFF

D gene: -
V gene: TRBV7-2
J gene: TRBJ1-6
clone size: -
CDR3 DNA: TGTGCCAGCAGCTCTGCATCGGGGGTCGTGTCACCCCTCCACTTT
CDR3 protein: CASSSASGVVSPLHF

D gene: TRBD2
V gene: TRBV7-2
J gene: TRBJ2-3
clone size: -
CDR3 DNA: TGTGCCAGCAGCTTAACGGGACTAGCGGGGTTCACAGATACGCAGTATTTT
CDR3 protein: CASSLTGLAGFTDTQYF

D gene: TRBD1
V gene: TRBV7-2
J gene: TRBJ1-1
clone size: once
CDR3 DNA: TGTGACAGCAGTCGGGACAGGTTTAACCCTGAAGCTTTCTTT
CDR3 protein: CDSSRDRFNPEAFF

D gene: -
V gene: TRBV12-3/TRBV12-4
J gene: TRBJ1-1
clone size: many
CDR3 DNA: TGTGCCAGCATTAAGGGAGGTTCATGGGGGACTGAAGCTTTCTTT
CDR3 protein: CASIKGGSWGTEAFF

D gene: TRBD2
V gene: TRBV20-1
J gene: TRBJ2-3
clone size: many
CDR3 DNA: TGCAGTGCTATAGGGGCTAGCGGGAGTCTTTCCTTCGCAGATACGCAGTATTTT
CDR3 protein: CSAIGASGSLSFADTQYF

D gene: -
V gene: TRBV3-1
J gene: TRBJ2-2
clone size: many
CDR3 DNA: TGTGCCAGCAGCCAAGATCTTGGGCTGTTTTTT
CDR3 protein: CASSQDLGLFF

D gene: -
V gene: TRBV7-2
J gene: TRBJ2-7
clone size: many
CDR3 DNA: TGTGCCAGCATCACCAGGGGGGGAGAGCAGTACTTC
CDR3 protein: CASITRGGEQYF

D gene: TRBD1
V gene: TRBV25-1
J gene: TRBJ2-3
clone size: many
CDR3 DNA: TGTGCCAGCATGGCAGGGGGTGGAGATACGCAGTATTTT
CDR3 protein: CASMAGGGDTQYF

D gene: -
V gene: TRBV12-3/TRBV12-4
J gene: TRBJ2-7
clone size: many
CDR3 DNA: TGTGCCAGCAGTTTATATAGTTACGAGCAGTACTTC
CDR3 protein: CASSLYSYEQYF

D gene: TRBD2
V gene: TRBV28
J gene: TRBJ2-7
clone size: many
CDR3 DNA: TGTGCCAGCAGTTATGAGCGGGGATCCTACGAGCAGTACTTC
CDR3 protein: CASSYERGSYEQYF

D gene: TRBD1
V gene: TRBV11-2
J gene: TRBJ2-1
clone size: -
CDR3 DNA: TGTGCCAGCAGCTTACCAGGGACAGGGGGCTCATATTCCTACAATGAGCAGTTCTTC
CDR3 protein: CASSLPGTGGSYSYNEQFF

D gene: TRBD1
V gene: TRBV5-1
J gene: TRBJ1-5
clone size: many
CDR3 DNA: TGCGCCAGCAGCCCTGGCAGGGGGAGAGGAAGCAATCAGCCCCAGCATTTT
CDR3 protein: CASSPGRGRGSNQPQHF

D gene: TRBD1
V gene: TRBV12-3/TRBV12-4
J gene: TRBJ1-5
clone size: few
CDR3 DNA: TGTGCCAGCAGCGGATCGAGGGGGCGGCCCCAGCATTTT
CDR3 protein: CASSGSRGRPQHF

D gene: TRBD2
V gene: TRBV5-1
J gene: TRBJ2-5
clone size: many
CDR3 DNA: TGCGCCAGCAGCTTGAGCGGGATCGAGACCCAGTACTTC
CDR3 protein: CASSLSGIETQYF

D gene: TRBD2
V gene: TRBV5-1
J gene: TRBJ2-7
clone size: many
CDR3 DNA: TGCGCCAGCAGCTTGGAAGCGGGAGGGCCCTCCGAGCAGTACTTC
CDR3 protein: CASSLEAGGPSEQYF